This entry describes one T cell receptor beta chain. Its antigen is still unknown. This CDR3 is also generated by other DNA sequences in the sample. The data stem from a study of cytomegalovirus exposure and HLA in healthy donors. The CDR3 runs 14 residues. Germline CDR1 and CDR2: GTSNPN and SVGIG (reference sequence). V trimming: 5 bases; J trimming: 2 bases; junction bases outside the gene matches: 6. Using immunoSEQ multiplex PCR, the repertoire was profiled, and TCRdb retains in-frame clones only, with some absent. The sample has approximately 120,000 clones; roughly 87% are singletons. Separate from the 666-subject first cohort was the approximately 120-subject validation cohort, to which the donors belonged. General study findings and limits: First-cohort TCR clusters were later found to tend to co-occur in the 130 or so validation repertoires. Diagnosis of cytomegalovirus status made by the classifier reportedly showed high specificity and sensitivity.

The TCR originated in a woman in her late teens or twenties in good health and CMV-seronegative. The sequencing sample was made of PBMCs. The chain links TRBV30 to TRBJ1-1, with 9 bases lining up with TRBD1. The CDR3 DNA reads TGTGCCTGGGATCCGGGACAGGGAAACACTGAAGCTTTCTTT. The encoded protein is CAWDPGQGNTEAFF.